The TCR beta chain under discussion was sequenced for a study of shared T cell receptors in the human thymus. The length of the CDR3 is 16 residues. The junction had 8 bases not matched to a gene; V was cut back by 0 bases and J by 5 bases. The germline gives CDR1 SGHVS, CDR2 FNYEAQ. Clones were sequenced by immunoSEQ multiplex PCR, and TCRdb holds only the in-frame ones, with some missing. The table lists about 660,000 clones, 70% to 90% of them singletons, with 0.009% to 0.0095% in the top ten. The same sample was also used in a study of human thymus T cells. This second study notes: Among thymic and blood repertoires, usage of V and J genes appeared biased.

The sequence came from a boy under two years old with a congenital heart defect. V gene TRBV7-6 combines with J gene TRBJ2-7; TRBD1 matches at 9 bases. Sequenced material: thymocytes. The CDR3 loop is CASSLATGQGGNEQYF. DNA of the CDR3: TGTGCCAGCAGCTTAGCCACGGGACAGGGTGGAAACGAGCAGTACTTC.